The entry below describes one T cell receptor (beta chain). Its antigen is undetermined. Time point given: persistent/refractory GD, antithyroid drugs over 5 years with positive TRAb. From PBMCs, RNA was extracted and then used to make the TCR library. Diagnoses of Graves' disease were made by American Thyroid Association guidelines. The entry originates in a study of regulatory T cells in long-lasting Graves disease. Study results and caveats: Persistent disease samples used TRBV28, TRBJ1-2 and TRBJ2-5 preferentially.

Building of the TCR beta libraries involved iRepertoire HTBI primers and Arm-PCR of CDR3 regions. TCRdb passed the multiplex PCR reads through MiXCR, listing each CDR3 protein once. Of 350,000 to 500,000 distinct CDR3 sequences detected, approximately 22% appear once; the ten largest clones hold over 11%. CDR3 size: 13 residues. With 6 bases removed from V and 6 bases from J, the gap between germline ends came to 14 bases. Germline V lookup: CDR1 SGHTA, CDR2 FQGNSA. The origin of this receptor is a female donor with Graves disease. V and J are TRBV7-2 and TRBJ2-5, with D perhaps TRBD2 (5 bases). The starting material was peripheral blood mononuclear cells (PBMCs), obtained when the disease was refractory, from a patient treated with antithyroid drugs. The CDR3 protein is CASSGGRLKTQYF. CDR3 DNA: TGTGCCAGCAGTGGAGGCAGGTTGAAGACCCAGTACTTC.